These 5 T cell receptor beta chains originate from one sample sequenced in a study of cytomegalovirus exposure and HLA in healthy donors. A multiplex PCR was run with 60 Vbeta primers and 13 Jbeta primers. Sequenced by immunoSEQ multiplex PCR; TCRdb stores in-frame clones only, minus some. The sample carries approximately 140,000 clones, about 80% recorded once. Sequenced material: PBMCs. The source is a woman in her 40s in good health and CMV-seronegative.

This clone was observed a few times. The V gene is TRBV6-6, the J gene TRBJ1-4; 9 nucleotides align to TRBD1. Losses at the gene ends were 6 bases for V and 8 bases for J; bases not matched to a gene: 4. The CDR3 consists of 13 residues. Germline CDR1 MNHNY, CDR2 SVGAGI (reference sequence). The chain's CDR3 is CASRGQGYEKLFF. The CDR3 coding sequence is TGTGCCAGCAGGGGACAGGGATACGAAAAACTGTTTTTT.

V is TRBV28 and J is TRBJ2-7; tentative D call: TRBD2 (6 bases). Trimming shortened V by 3 bases and J by 5 bases, and 20 bases separated the two germline ends. From germline, CDR1 is MDHEN and CDR2 SYDVKM. The CDR3 totals 16 residues. This chain's CDR3 is CASSLVLEGPINEQYF. The CDR3 bases are TGTGCCAGCAGTTTGGTATTGGAGGGGCCAATAAACGAGCAGTACTTC. Together with reference TRBV28 and TRBJ2-7, the CDR3 gives the full variable domain: DVKVTQSSRYLVKRTGEKVFLECVQDMDHENMFWYRQDPGLGLRLIYFSYDVKMKEKGDIPEGYSVSREKKERFSLILESASTNQTSMYLCASSLVLEGPINEQYFGPGTRLTVT.

The chain employs TRBV9 and TRBJ2-3, with 14 nucleotides matching TRBD2. The germline CDR1 and CDR2 sequences are SGDLS and YYNGEE. The CDR3 runs 18 residues. Losses at the gene ends were 4 bases for V and 2 bases for J; bases not matched to a gene: 9. The CDR3 bases are TGTGCCAGCAGCCCGACGACTAGCGGGAGGGTGTACACAGATACGCAGTATTTT. Its translation is CASSPTTSGRVYTDTQYF.

The chain recombines TRBV29-1 with TRBJ2-5; D ambiguous. Per germline, CDR1 SQVTM and CDR2 ANQGSEA. Trimming removed 1 base at V and 4 bases at J, with 7 bases between. CDR3 length equals 12 residues. Here the CDR3 reads CSVEAVRETQYF. CDR3 DNA: TGCAGCGTTGAAGCGGTTCGAGAGACCCAGTACTTC.

The rearrangement links TRBV28 to TRBJ1-3; 7 nucleotides align to TRBD1. The germline V gene encodes CDR1 MDHEN and CDR2 SYDVKM. There are 15 residues in the CDR3. V lost 5 bases, J lost 3 bases, and 7 bases stayed unmatched. CDR3: CASSTTGEVGNTIYF. In DNA, the CDR3 is TGTGCCAGCAGTACTACAGGGGAGGTTGGAAACACCATATATTTT. Looking up the rest from reference TRBV28 and TRBJ1-3 gives the full variable domain: DVKVTQSSRYLVKRTGEKVFLECVQDMDHENMFWYRQDPGLGLRLIYFSYDVKMKEKGDIPEGYSVSREKKERFSLILESASTNQTSMYLCASSTTGEVGNTIYFGEGSWLTVV.